Listed below are T cell receptor beta chains from one sample, sequenced in a study of blood T cell repertoires in COVID-19. Assay used: immunoSEQ multiplex PCR; TCRdb lists only in-frame clones, some missing. The data contain under 300,000 clones, around 85% of them singletons. Sequenced input: peripheral blood. The receptors were sampled from a woman between 65 and 79 years old with acute or convalescent COVID-19. The CDR3 runs from the conserved cysteine through the conserved F or W. Fields, in order: clone size, J gene, D gene, V gene, CDR3 protein, CDR3 DNA. A D gene is named only where the DNA matches it firmly. Clone size is not always given. Where it is, it says once, few, many or a class for expanded clones.

size: NA
J: TRBJ2-7
D: TRBD2
V: TRBV15
CDR3: CATSDRTSGIYEQYF
DNA: TGTGCCACCAGCGACAGGACTAGCGGGATATACGAGCAGTACTTC

size: NA
J: TRBJ1-1
D: NA
V: TRBV7-9
CDR3: CASSFRGAQEENTEAFF
DNA: TGTGCCAGCAGCTTCCGGGGGGCGCAGGAGGAAAACACTGAAGCTTTCTTT

size: NA
J: TRBJ1-2
D: NA
V: TRBV19
CDR3: CATSASGLGGYGYTF
DNA: TGTGCCACCTCCGCCTCAGGGCTCGGTGGCTATGGCTACACCTTC

size: NA
J: TRBJ2-5
D: TRBD2
V: TRBV9
CDR3: CASSVSGGSQETQYF
DNA: TGTGCCAGCAGCGTTAGCGGGGGAAGCCAAGAGACCCAGTACTTC

size: NA
J: TRBJ1-3
D: TRBD1
V: TRBV7-9
CDR3: CASSPGTAGNTIYF
DNA: TGTGCCAGCAGCCCCGGGACAGCTGGAAACACCATATATTTT

size: NA
J: TRBJ1-1
D: TRBD1
V: TRBV6-5
CDR3: CASSIGQARTEAFF
DNA: TGTGCCAGCAGTATAGGACAGGCTCGCACTGAAGCTTTCTTT

size: once
J: TRBJ1-2
D: TRBD1
V: TRBV7-9
CDR3: CASSPGGRGYTF
DNA: TGTGCCAGCAGCCCAGGGGGTCGGGGCTACACCTTC

size: NA
J: TRBJ1-2
D: TRBD1
V: TRBV12-3/TRBV12-4
CDR3: CASSFGQGNGYTF
DNA: TGTGCCAGCAGTTTCGGACAGGGTAACGGCTACACCTTC

size: NA
J: TRBJ1-1
D: NA
V: TRBV13
CDR3: CASSLGQGLFRTEAFF
DNA: TGTGCCAGCAGCTTAGGGCAGGGGCTTTTTCGCACTGAAGCTTTCTTT

size: NA
J: TRBJ1-6
D: NA
V: TRBV18
CDR3: CASSQGVDSPLHF
DNA: TGTGCCAGCTCGCAGGGTGTCGATTCACCCCTCCACTTT

size: NA
J: TRBJ1-1
D: TRBD1
V: TRBV11-2
CDR3: CASSLGQGVAEAFF
DNA: TGTGCCAGCAGCCTGGGACAGGGAGTTGCTGAAGCTTTCTTT

size: NA
J: TRBJ1-2
D: TRBD1
V: TRBV6-5
CDR3: CASSSPGQPNYGYTF
DNA: TGTGCCAGCAGTTCCCCGGGACAGCCGAACTATGGCTACACCTTC

size: NA
J: TRBJ1-4
D: NA
V: TRBV5-1
CDR3: CASSLGPANEKLFF
DNA: TGCGCCAGCAGCTTGGGTCCGGCTAATGAAAAACTGTTTTTT

size: NA
J: TRBJ1-1
D: NA
V: TRBV6-5
CDR3: CASNQPGTEAFF
DNA: TGTGCCAGCAACCAACCCGGGACTGAAGCTTTCTTT

size: NA
J: TRBJ2-1
D: NA
V: TRBV6-5
CDR3: CASTPRDNEQFF
DNA: TGTGCCAGCACCCCCAGGGATAATGAGCAGTTCTTC

size: NA
J: TRBJ2-2
D: NA
V: TRBV13
CDR3: CASSFGRGFSGELFF
DNA: TGTGCCAGCAGCTTCGGGCGGGGCTTTTCCGGGGAGCTGTTTTTT